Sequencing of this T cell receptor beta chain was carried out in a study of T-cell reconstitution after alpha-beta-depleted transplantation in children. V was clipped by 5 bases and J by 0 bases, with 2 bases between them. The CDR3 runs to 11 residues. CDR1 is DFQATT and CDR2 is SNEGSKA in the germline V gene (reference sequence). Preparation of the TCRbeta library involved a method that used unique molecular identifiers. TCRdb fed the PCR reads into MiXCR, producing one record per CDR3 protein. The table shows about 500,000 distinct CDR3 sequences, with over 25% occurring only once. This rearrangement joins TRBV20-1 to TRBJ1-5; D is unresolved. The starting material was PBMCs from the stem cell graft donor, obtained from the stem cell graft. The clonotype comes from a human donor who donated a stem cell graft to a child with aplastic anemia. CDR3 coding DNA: TGCAGTGCTCGTAGCAATCAGCCCCAGCATTTT. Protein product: CSARSNQPQHF.